The 12 T cell receptor beta chains presented below share a single source sample, sequenced in a study of shared clonotypes between healthy human individuals. Repertoires were generated with immunoSEQ multiplex PCR, while TCRdb's copy carries only in-frame clones and drops some. The sample holds around 2,000,000 clones, 85% to 95% seen once. The sample was naive CD4+ T cells sorted from blood. Noted subset: CD45RA+ positively selected. The source of these receptors is a man younger than 35 in good health.

The CDR3 loop reads CASSEWPTSEQYF. CDR3 coding DNA: TGCGCCAGCAGTGAATGGCCGACCTCGGAGCAGTACTTC. The chain combines TRBV10-1 with TRBJ2-7; no firm D call. The V gene's germline CDR1 is WNHNN and CDR2 SYGVQD (reference sequence). Deletions cut 3 bases from V and 7 bases from J, with 13 bases between. The CDR3 runs to 13 residues.

The chain links TRBV5-1 to TRBJ2-6; D not resolved. V lost 1 base and J 0 bases, leaving 5 bases between the germline ends. In germline, CDR1 is SGHRS, CDR2 YFSETQ. The CDR3 is 15 amino acids. For the CDR3, the DNA is TGCGCCAGCAGCTTGTATGTCTCTGGGGCCAACGTCCTGACTTTC. Encoded protein: CASSLYVSGANVLTF.

The chain has TRBV18 and TRBJ2-1; D unresolved. Germline V lookup: CDR1 KGHSH, CDR2 LQKENI. This CDR3 is 13 amino acids long. The germline V and J ends were trimmed by 2 bases and 5 bases, with 7 bases remaining between them. CDR3 region: CASSPMTDNEQFF. The DNA for the CDR3 is TGTGCCAGCTCACCAATGACGGACAATGAGCAGTTCTTC.

This clone was seen just once. The chain combines TRBV6-1 with TRBJ1-2; 7 bases match TRBD1. CDR3 length: 10 amino acids. The ends lost 8 bases at V and 8 bases at J; junction bases unmatched: 2. Germline V gives CDR1 MNHNS, CDR2 SASEGT. The CDR3 DNA reads TGTGCCAGCGAACAGGGGGGCTACACCTTC. Translating it yields CASEQGGYTF.

In the case of this clone: A junction boundary mismatches the germline segment, possibly from a read error. The chain uses TRBV7-7 and TRBJ1-6; D uncertain. The CDR3 runs 14 residues. Germline assignment: CDR1 SSHAT and CDR2 FNYEAQ (reference sequence). CDR3 residues: CASSLDGFNSPLHF. The CDR3 DNA reads as TGTGCTAGCAGCCTTGACGGTTTCAATTCACCCCTCCACTTT. Combining the CDR3 with reference TRBV7-7 and TRBJ1-6 gives the whole variable domain GAGVSQSPRYKVTKRGQDVTLRCDPISSHATLYWYQQALGQGPEFLTYFNYEAQPDKSGLPSDRFSAERPEGSISTLTIQRTEQRDSAMYRCASSLDGFNSPLHFGNGTRLTVT.

V usage is TRBV7-9 and J usage is TRBJ1-2; D remains ambiguous. Trimming stripped 2 bases from V and 3 bases from J, with 7 bases between. Germline V CDR1 and CDR2: SEHNR, FQNEAQ (reference sequence). The CDR3 has 13 amino acids. The CDR3, as DNA: TGTGCCAGCAGCTTATGGACCGACTATGGCTACACCTTC. Translated, it gives CASSLWTDYGYTF.

Worth noting for this clone: This sample also contains other DNA sequences that code for the same CDR3. This chain uses TRBV19 with TRBJ1-5; D is undetermined. Per the germline V gene, CDR1 is LNHDA and CDR2 is SQIVND (reference sequence). The CDR3 contains 15 residues. Trimming took 1 base from V and 0 from J, leaving 7 bases between them. CDR3 amino acids: CASSIGAPSNQPQHF. CDR3 coding DNA: TGTGCCAGTAGTATAGGGGCTCCTAGCAATCAGCCCCAGCATTTT.

The chain has TRBV6-1 and TRBJ2-2, with 9 bases matching TRBD1. Per the germline V gene, CDR1 is MNHNS and CDR2 is SASEGT. The CDR3 extends over 15 amino acids. After removal of 1 base from V and 6 bases from J, the junction contained 3 bases not matched to a gene. The CDR3 sequence is CASSEGDRVAGELFF. The CDR3 DNA reads as TGTGCCAGCAGTGAAGGGGACAGGGTGGCCGGGGAGCTGTTTTTT.

The J gene is TRBJ2-1, the V gene TRBV29-1, with TRBD2 as a possible D gene (5 bases). Trimming cost V 7 bases and J 6 bases, with 13 bases left between them. The CDR3 is 12 amino acids. Germline V gives CDR1 SQVTM, CDR2 ANQGSEA. CDR3 residues: CSGAEGTNEQFF. In DNA, the CDR3 is TGCAGCGGTGCCGAGGGTACCAATGAGCAGTTCTTC.

The V call is TRBV6-5, the J call TRBJ1-1; 8 bases line up with TRBD1. Germline assignment: CDR1 MNHEY and CDR2 SVGAGI. The ends lost 2 bases at V and 10 bases at J; junction bases unmatched: 3. CDR3 length: 12 residues. Here the CDR3 DNA reads TGTGCCAGCAGTTACAGAGGGACAGGAGCTTTCTTT. Translating gives CASSYRGTGAFF.

Comment on this clone: The sample carries other DNA sequences with the same CDR3. The CDR3 nucleotides read TGTGCCAGCAGTGAAAGGACGGCTAAAAATCAGCCCCAGCATTTT. Residues: CASSERTAKNQPQHF. The chain has TRBV6-1 and TRBJ1-5; D call uncertain. The CDR3 spans 15 residues. Germline V CDR1 and CDR2: MNHNS, SASEGT. Trimming removed 2 bases at V and 4 bases at J, with 12 bases between.

The chain links TRBV18 to TRBJ2-7; D is tentatively TRBD1 or TRBD2 (6 bases each). The germline V gene has CDR1 KGHSH and CDR2 LQKENI. The V end was cut by 3 bases, the J end by 5 bases, with 20 bases between. The CDR3 sequence is 16 residues long. CDR3 sequence (DNA): TGTGCCAGCTCACCCCCGAGATTGACTAGGGGGGACGAGCAGTACTTC. It is translated as CASSPPRLTRGDEQYF.